This T cell receptor (beta chain) emerged from a study of T cell repertoires and HLA-DP antigens. About the study: Average DNA input: around 220 ng for CD137+CD4+ sorts, about 1,200 ng pre-culture. Overall study findings and caveats: Responder cells were total CD4+ cells with a HeLa antigen-presenting system.

Negative selection yielded untouched CD4+ T cells of average about 98% purity. Some clones are missing from TCRdb's copy, which holds only in-frame ones; the method was immunoSEQ multiplex PCR. The repertoire holds tens of thousands of clones, with about four fifths as singletons. Of note for this clone: Its target is not known.

V lost 3 bases, J lost 6 bases, and 5 bases stayed unmatched. CDR1 SGHDT and CDR2 YYEEEE come from the germline V gene. The CDR3 runs to 15 residues. The chain recombines TRBV5-6 with TRBJ1-4; 10 bases align to TRBD1. This TCR derives from a man in his sixties in good health and CMV-seronegative. Sequencing input: CD4+ T cells from PBMCs. The CDR3 DNA sequence: TGTGCCAGCAGCTCCTTGACAGGGGGCGATGAAAAACTGTTTTTT. This codes for CASSSLTGGDEKLFF. The full variable domain, with the rest looked up from reference TRBV5-6 and TRBJ1-4, is DAGVTQSPTHLIKTRGQQVTLRCSPKSGHDTVSWYQQALGQGPQFIFQYYEEEERQRGNFPDRFSGHQFPNYSSELNVNALLLGDSALYLCASSSLTGGDEKLFFGSGTQLSVL.